This T cell receptor beta chain appears in the sequencing data of a study of prognosis after radiotherapy for stage I lung cancer. The study, taken as a whole, reports: Lower Shannon entropy after stereotactic body radiation therapy was observed in patients who went on to develop distant metastases.

There are many counts of this clonotype. The target antigen is unknown. A junction end diverges from the germline sequence, so it may reflect a read error. CDR3 of TCR beta was amplified from genomic DNA via a two-round multiplex PCR. Round-one PCR had primers specific to each TRBV and TRBJ gene. One entry per CDR3 protein results from TCRdb running MiXCR on the multiplex PCR reads. Of around 63,000 distinct CDR3 sequences in the sample, about a quarter were seen once. Germline loops: CDR1 SGHTA, CDR2 FQGNSA. CDR3 length: 11 amino acids. The gene calls are TRBV7-2 and TRBJ2-3; D not certain. The sequencing here drew on PBMCs, taken before or after stereotactic body radiation therapy (not recorded which). The sequence derives from a donor aged 50 or older with non-small cell lung cancer. The CDR3 nucleotides are TGTGCCGGCAGCTCCGGAGATACGCAGTATTTT. Translated: CAGSSGDTQYF.